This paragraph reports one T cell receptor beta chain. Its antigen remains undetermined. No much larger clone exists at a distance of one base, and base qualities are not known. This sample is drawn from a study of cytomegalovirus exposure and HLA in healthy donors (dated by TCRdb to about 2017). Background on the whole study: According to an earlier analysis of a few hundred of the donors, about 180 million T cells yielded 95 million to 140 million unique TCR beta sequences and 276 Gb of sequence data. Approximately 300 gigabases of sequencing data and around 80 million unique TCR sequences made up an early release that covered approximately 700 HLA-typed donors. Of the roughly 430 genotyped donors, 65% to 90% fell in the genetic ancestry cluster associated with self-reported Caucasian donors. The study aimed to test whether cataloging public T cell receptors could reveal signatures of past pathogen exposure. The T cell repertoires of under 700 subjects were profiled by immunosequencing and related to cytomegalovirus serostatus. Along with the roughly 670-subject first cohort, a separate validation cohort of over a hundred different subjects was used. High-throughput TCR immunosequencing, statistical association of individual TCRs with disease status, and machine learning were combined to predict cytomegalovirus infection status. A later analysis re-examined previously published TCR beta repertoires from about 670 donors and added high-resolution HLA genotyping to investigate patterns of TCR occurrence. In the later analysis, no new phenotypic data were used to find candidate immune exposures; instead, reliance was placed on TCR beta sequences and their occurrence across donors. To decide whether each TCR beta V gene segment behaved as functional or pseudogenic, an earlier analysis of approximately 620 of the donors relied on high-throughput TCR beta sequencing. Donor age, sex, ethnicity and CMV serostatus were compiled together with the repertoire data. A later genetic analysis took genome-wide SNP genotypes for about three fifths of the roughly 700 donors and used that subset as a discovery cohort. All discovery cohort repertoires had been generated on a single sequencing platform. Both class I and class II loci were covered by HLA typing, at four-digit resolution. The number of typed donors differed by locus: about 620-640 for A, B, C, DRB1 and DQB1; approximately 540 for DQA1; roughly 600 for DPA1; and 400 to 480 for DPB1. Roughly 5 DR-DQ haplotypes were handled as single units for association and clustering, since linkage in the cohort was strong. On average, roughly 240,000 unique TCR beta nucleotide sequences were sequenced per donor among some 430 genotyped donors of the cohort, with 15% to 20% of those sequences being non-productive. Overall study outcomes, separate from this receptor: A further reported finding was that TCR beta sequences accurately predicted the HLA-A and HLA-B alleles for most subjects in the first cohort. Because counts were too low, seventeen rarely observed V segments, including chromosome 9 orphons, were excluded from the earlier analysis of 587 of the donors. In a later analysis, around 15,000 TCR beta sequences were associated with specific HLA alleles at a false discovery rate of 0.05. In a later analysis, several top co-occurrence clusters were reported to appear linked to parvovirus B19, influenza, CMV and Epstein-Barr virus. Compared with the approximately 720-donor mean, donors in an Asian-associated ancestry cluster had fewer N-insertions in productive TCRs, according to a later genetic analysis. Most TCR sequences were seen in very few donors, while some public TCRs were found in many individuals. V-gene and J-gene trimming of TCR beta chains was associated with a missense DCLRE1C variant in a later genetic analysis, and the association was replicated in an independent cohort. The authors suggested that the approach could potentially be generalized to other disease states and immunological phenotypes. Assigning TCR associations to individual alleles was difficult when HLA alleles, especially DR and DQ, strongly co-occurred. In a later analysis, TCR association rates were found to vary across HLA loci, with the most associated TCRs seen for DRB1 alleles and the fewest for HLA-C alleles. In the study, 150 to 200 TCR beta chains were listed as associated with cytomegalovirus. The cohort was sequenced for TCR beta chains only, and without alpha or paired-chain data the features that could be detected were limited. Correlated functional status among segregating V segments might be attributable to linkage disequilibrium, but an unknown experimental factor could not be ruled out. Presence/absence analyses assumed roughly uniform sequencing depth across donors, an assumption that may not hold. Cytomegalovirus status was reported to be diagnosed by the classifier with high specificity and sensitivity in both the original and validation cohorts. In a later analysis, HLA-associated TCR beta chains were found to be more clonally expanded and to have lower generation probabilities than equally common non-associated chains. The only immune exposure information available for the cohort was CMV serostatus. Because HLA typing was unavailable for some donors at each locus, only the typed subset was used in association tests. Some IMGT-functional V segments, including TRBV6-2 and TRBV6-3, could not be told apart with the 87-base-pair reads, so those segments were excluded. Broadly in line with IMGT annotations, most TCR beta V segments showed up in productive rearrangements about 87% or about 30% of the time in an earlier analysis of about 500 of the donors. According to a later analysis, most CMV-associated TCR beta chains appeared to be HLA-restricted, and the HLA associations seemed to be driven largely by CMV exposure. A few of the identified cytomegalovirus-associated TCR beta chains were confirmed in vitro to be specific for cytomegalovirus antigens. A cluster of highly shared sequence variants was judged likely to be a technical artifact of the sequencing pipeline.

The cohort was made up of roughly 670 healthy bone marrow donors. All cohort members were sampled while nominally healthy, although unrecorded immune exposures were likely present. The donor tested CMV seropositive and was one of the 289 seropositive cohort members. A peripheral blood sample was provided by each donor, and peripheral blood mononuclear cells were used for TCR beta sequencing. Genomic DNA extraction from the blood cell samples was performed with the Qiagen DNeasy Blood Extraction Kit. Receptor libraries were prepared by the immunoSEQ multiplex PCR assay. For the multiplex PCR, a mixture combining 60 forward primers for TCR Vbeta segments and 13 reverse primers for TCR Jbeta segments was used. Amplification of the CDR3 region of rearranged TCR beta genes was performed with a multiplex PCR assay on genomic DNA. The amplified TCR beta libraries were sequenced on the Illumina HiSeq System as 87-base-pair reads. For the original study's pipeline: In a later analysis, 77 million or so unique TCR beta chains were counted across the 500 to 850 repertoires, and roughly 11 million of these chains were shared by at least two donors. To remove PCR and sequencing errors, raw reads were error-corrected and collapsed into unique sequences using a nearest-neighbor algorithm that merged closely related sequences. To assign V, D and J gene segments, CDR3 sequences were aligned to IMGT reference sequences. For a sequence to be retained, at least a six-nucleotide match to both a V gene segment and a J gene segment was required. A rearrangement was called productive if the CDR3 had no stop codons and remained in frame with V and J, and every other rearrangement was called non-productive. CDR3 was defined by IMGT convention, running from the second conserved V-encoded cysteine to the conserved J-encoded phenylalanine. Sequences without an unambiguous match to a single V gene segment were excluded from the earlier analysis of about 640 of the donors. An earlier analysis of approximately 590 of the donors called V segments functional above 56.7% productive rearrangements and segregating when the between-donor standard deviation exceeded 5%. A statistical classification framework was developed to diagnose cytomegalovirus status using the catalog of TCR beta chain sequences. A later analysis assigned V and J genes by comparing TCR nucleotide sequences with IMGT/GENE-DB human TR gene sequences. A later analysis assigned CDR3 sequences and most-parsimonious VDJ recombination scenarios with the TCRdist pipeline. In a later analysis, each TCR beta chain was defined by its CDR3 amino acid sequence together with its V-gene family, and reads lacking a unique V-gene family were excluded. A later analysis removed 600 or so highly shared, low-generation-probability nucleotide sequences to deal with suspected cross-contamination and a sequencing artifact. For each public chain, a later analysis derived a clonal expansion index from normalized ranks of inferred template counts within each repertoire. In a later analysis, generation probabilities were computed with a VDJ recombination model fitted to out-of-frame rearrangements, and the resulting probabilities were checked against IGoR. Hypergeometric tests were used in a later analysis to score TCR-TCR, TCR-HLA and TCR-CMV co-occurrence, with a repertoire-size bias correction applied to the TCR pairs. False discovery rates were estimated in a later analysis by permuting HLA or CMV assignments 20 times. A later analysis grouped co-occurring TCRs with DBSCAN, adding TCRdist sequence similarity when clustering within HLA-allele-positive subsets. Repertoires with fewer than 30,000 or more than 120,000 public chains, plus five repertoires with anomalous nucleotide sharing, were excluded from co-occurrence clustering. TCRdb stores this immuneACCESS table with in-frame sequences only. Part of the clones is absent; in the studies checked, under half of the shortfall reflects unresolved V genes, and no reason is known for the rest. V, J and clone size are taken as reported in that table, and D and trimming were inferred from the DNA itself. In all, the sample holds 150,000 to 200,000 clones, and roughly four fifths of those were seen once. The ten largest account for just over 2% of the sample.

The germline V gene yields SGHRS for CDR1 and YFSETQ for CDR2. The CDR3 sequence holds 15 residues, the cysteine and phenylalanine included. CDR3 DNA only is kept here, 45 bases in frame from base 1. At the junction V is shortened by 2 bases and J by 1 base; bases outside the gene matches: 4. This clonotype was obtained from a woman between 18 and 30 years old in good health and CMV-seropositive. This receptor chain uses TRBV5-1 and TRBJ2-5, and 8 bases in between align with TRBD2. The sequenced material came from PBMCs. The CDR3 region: CASSFPGTSQETQYF. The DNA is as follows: TGCGCCAGCAGCTTCCCCGGGACTAGCCAAGAGACCCAGTACTTC.